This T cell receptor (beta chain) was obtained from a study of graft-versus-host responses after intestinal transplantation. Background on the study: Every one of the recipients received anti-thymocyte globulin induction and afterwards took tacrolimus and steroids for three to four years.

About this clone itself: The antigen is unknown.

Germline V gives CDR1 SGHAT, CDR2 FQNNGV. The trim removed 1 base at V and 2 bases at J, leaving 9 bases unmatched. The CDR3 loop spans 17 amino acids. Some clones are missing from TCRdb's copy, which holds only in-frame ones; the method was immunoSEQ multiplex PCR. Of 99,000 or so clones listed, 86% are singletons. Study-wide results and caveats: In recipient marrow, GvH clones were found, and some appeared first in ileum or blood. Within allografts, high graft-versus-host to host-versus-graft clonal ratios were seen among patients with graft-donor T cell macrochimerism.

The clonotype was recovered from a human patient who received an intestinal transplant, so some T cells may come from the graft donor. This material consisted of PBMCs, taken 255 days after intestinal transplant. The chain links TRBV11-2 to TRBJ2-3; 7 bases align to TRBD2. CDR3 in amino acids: CASSLVLAGEATDTQYF. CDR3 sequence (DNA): TGTGCCAGCAGCTTAGTTTTGGCGGGGGAGGCCACAGATACGCAGTATTTT.